Following are 9 T cell receptor beta chains from one sample sequenced in a study of T cell repertoires in cytomegalovirus infection. TCRdb called the reads again in MiXCR, with one record for every CDR3 protein. The sample includes 400,000 to 600,000 distinct CDR3 sequences, about 42% of them seen just once. No cognate antigen is known for these TCRs. The sample consisted of cultured PBMCs, taken from culture after CMV antigen stimulation. These TCRs come from a human donor in good health (CMV status not recorded). Some clones in this sample may be carry-over from other donors' samples.

This clonotype appeared a few times. This sequence joins TRBV5-4 and TRBJ2-1; D is ambiguous. Germline CDR1 is SGHNT and CDR2 is YYREEE (reference sequence). CDR3 length equals 16 residues. The V end lost 1 base, the J end lost 10 bases, and 21 bases lay between the germline ends. CDR3 in DNA: TGTGCCAGCAGCTTGTGGGCAGGAACTGGCCCCAGGGAGCAGTTCTTC. As protein: CASSLWAGTGPREQFF.

This clonotype has at least ten counts. This sequence joins TRBV7-2 and TRBJ1-1; unclear D gene. The germline CDR1 and CDR2 sequences are SGHTA and FQGNSA. The CDR3 length is 13 residues. V was shortened by 3 bases and J by 8 bases, with 13 bases between the two germline ends. The CDR3 loop reads CASSLIPAGEAFF. The CDR3 DNA follows: TGTGCCAGCAGCTTGATACCGGCAGGAGAAGCTTTCTTT.

This clonotype was detected only a few times. The rearrangement links TRBV15 to TRBJ1-5, with D possibly matching TRBD1 (5 bases). CDR1 and CDR2 (germline): LNHNV, YYDKDF (reference sequence). The CDR3 runs 14 residues. V was trimmed by 1 base and J by 5 bases, leaving 9 bases between them. The DNA for the CDR3 is TGTGCCACCAGCAGAGTTGGGGGTTATCAGCCCCAGCATTTT. This sequence encodes CATSRVGGYQPQHF.

In this sample, this clonotype turned up a few times. The chain employs TRBV11-2 and TRBJ2-1; 8 bases match TRBD2. Germline V lookup: CDR1 SGHAT, CDR2 FQNNGV. Losses at the gene ends were 5 bases for V and 2 bases for J; bases not matched to a gene: 8. CDR3 size: 16 residues. The CDR3 coding sequence is TGTGCCAGCAGCCACGTCAAGGGACTAGCCTACAATGAGCAGTTCTTC. Residues: CASSHVKGLAYNEQFF. The whole variable domain, remainder taken from reference TRBV11-2 and TRBJ2-1, is EAGVAQSPRYKIIEKRQSVAFWCNPISGHATLYWYQQILGQGPKLLIQFQNNGVVDDSQLPKDRFSAERLKGVDSTLKIQPAKLEDSAVYLCASSHVKGLAYNEQFFGPGTRLTVL.

This chain links TRBV29-1 with TRBJ1-1; D might be TRBD1 (6 bases). This CDR3 region has 14 residues. Germline CDR1 and CDR2: SQVTM and ANQGSEA. Trimming took 0 bases from V and 4 from J, leaving 12 bases between them. The CDR3 region has the DNA TGCAGCGTTGAAGATCTTGTAGGGGGCACTGAAGCTTTCTTT. Its protein is CSVEDLVGGTEAFF.

This clonotype showed up just a few times. The CDR3: CASSWGNSGNTIYF. CDR3 in DNA: TGTGCCAGCAGCTGGGGCAACTCTGGAAACACCATATATTTT. J is TRBJ1-3 and V is TRBV7-6, with a weak D call TRBD1 (5 bases). V was clipped by 4 bases and J by 0 bases, with 7 bases between them. This CDR3 spans 14 amino acids. The germline V gene has CDR1 SGHVS and CDR2 FNYEAQ.

V usage is TRBV6-2 or TRBV6-3 and J usage is TRBJ2-7, with TRBD1 matching 10 bases. The CDR3 is 15 residues long. The V gene end was trimmed by 6 bases and the J gene end by 2 bases; junction bases not matched to a gene: 7. Germline assignment: CDR1 MNHEY and CDR2 SVGEGT. CDR3 DNA sequence: TGTGCCAGCAGCCCCCGGGACAGGGGAGCCTACGAGCAGTACTTC. Translation gives CASSPRDRGAYEQYF.

V and J are TRBV12-3 or TRBV12-4 and TRBJ1-4; 12 bases fit TRBD1. There are 14 residues in the CDR3. V was clipped by 6 bases and J by 8 bases; unmatched bases: 4. The DNA of the CDR3 is TGTGCCAGCAGGGGACAGGGGGCGTGGGAAAAACTGTTTTTT. Translation: CASRGQGAWEKLFF.

The V gene is TRBV10-3, the J gene TRBJ2-1, with TRBD1 identical over 8 bases. CDR3 length: 16 residues. Looked up from germline, CDR1 is ENHRY and CDR2 is SYGVKD. The J segment lost 8 bases and the V segment lost 3 bases, leaving 12 bases of the junction unmatched. CDR3 amino acids: CAISDRGPEARDEQFF. In DNA form, the CDR3 reads TGTGCCATCAGTGACAGGGGGCCCGAAGCCAGGGATGAGCAGTTCTTC.